This T cell receptor (beta chain) originates from a study of blood T cell repertoires in COVID-19. Details on this clone: Other nucleotide sequences from this sample produce the same CDR3.

The CDR3 runs to 15 residues. The germline V gene has CDR1 SGHRS and CDR2 YFSETQ. The junction had 1 base not matched to a gene; V was cut back by 3 bases and J by 0 bases. Some clones are missing from TCRdb's copy, which holds only in-frame ones; the method was immunoSEQ multiplex PCR. The sample shows about 140,000 clones, around 90% of them seen only once. J is TRBJ1-4 and V is TRBV5-1, with 8 bases fitting TRBD1. This receptor was taken from a man in his 70s with acute or convalescent COVID-19. The sequenced material came from peripheral blood. CDR3 DNA sequence: TGCGCCAGCAGCTCGACAGGGGCAACTAATGAAAAACTGTTTTTT. Encoded protein: CASSSTGATNEKLFF.